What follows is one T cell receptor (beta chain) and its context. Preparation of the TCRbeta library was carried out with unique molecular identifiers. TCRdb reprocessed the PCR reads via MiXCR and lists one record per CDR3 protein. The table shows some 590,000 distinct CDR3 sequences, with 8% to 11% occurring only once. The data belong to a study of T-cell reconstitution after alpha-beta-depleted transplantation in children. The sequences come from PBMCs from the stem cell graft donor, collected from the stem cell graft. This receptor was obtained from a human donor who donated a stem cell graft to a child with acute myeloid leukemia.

The CDR3 bases are TGTGCCAGCATGGCGGGAGGGCCGACAGATACGCAGTATTTT. Its translation is CASMAGGPTDTQYF. V usage is TRBV6-2 or TRBV6-3 and J usage is TRBJ2-3; 9 bases fit TRBD2. CDR3 length: 14 residues. The V segment lost 7 bases and the J segment 3 bases; nucleotides outside the gene matches: 5. The germline CDR1 and CDR2 sequences are MNHEY and SVGEGT.